This T cell receptor beta chain was recorded in a study of blood T cells in healthy people across ages. It was with a sample-barcoded 5' primer and a J-beta primer mix that a second PCR of roughly 6 to 12 cycles was run. In TCRdb, the 5' RACE reads were re-called with MiXCR into one record per CDR3 protein. The sample lists 1.4 million to 1.5 million distinct CDR3 sequences, 35% to 45% occurring once. The CDR3 is made up of 15 amino acids. V lost 5 bases, J lost 2 bases, and 15 bases lay in between. This sequence was found in a woman aged 18-29 years in good health. This chain uses TRBV12-3 or TRBV12-4 with TRBJ1-1, with a tentative D call TRBD1 (5 bases). Sequenced sample: blood. The CDR3 bases are TGTGCCAGCAGTCCCGAGGGACCCAGAAACACTGAAGCTTTCTTT. It is translated as CASSPEGPRNTEAFF.